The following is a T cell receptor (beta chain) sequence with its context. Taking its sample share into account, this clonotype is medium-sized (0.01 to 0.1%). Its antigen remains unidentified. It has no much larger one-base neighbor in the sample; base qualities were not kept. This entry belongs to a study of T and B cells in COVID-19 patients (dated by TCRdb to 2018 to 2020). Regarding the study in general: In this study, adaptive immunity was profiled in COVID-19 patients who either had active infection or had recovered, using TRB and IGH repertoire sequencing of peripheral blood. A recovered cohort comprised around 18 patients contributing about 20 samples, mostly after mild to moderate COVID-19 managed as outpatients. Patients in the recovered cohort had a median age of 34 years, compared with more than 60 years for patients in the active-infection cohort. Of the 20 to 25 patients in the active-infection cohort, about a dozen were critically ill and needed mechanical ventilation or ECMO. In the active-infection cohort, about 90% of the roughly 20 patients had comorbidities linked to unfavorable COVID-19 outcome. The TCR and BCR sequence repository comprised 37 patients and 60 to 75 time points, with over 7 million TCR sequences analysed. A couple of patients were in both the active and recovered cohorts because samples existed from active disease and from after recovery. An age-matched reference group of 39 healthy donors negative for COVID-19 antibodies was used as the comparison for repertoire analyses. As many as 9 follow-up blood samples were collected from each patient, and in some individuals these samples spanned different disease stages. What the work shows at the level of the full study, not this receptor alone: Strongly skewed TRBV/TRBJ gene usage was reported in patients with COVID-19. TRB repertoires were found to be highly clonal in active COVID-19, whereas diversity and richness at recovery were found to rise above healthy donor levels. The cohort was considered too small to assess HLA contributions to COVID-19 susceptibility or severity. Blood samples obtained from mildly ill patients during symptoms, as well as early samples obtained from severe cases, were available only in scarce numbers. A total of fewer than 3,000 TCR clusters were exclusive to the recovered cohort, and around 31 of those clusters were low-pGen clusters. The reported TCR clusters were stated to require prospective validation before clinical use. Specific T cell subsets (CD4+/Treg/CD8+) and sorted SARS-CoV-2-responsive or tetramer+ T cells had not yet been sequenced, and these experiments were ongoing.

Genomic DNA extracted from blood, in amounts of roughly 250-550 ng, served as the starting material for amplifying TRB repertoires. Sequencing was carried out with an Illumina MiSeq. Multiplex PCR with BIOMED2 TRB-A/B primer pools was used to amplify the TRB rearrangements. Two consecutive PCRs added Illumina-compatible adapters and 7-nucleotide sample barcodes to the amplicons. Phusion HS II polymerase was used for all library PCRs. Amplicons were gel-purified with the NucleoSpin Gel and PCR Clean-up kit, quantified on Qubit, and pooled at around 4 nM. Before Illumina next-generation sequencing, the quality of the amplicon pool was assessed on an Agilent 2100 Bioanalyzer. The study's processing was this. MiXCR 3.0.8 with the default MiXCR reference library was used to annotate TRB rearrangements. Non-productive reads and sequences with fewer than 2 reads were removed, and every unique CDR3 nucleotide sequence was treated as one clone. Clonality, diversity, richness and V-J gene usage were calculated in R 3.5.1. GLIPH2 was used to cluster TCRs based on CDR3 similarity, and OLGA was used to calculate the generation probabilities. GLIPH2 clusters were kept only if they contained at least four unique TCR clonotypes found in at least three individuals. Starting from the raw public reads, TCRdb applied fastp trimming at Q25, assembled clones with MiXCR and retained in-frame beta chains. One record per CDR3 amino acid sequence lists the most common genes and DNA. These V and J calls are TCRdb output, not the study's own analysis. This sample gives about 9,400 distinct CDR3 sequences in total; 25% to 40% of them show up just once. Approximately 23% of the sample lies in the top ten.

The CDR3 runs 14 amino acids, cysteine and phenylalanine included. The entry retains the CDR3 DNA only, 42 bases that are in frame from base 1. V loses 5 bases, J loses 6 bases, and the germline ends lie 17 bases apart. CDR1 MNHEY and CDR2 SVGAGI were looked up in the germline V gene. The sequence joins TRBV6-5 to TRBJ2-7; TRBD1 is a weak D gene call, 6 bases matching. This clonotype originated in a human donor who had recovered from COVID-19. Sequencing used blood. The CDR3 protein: CASSRYRVGREQYF. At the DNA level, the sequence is TGTGCCAGCAGTCGATACAGGGTGGGACGCGAGCAGTACTTC.